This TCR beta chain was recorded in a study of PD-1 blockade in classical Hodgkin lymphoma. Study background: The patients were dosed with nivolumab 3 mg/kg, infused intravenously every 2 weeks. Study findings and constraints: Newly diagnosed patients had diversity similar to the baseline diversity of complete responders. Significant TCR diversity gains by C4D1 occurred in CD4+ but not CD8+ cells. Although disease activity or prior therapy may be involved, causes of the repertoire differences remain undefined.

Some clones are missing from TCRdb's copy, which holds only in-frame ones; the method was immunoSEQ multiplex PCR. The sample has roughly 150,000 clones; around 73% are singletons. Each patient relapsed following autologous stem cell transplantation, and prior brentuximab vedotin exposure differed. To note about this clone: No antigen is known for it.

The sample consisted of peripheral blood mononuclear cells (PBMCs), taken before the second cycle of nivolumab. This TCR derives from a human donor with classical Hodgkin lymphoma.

In nucleotides, the CDR3 is TGTGCCAGCAGCCCGCTCCGGGACACTGAAGCTTTCTTT. Its protein product is CASSPLRDTEAFF. The chain is built from TRBV7-2 and TRBJ1-1; no clear D gene. The germline CDR1 and CDR2 sequences are SGHTA and FQGNSA. The CDR3 runs 13 residues. Trimming stripped 5 bases from V and 3 bases from J, with 10 bases between.